A single count supports the clone carrying this T cell receptor (beta chain). Its antigen is currently unknown. This record belongs to a study of cytomegalovirus exposure and HLA in healthy donors. Study outcomes and limitations: Rarity marked most TCR sequences, yet some public TCRs occurred in many donors. Reportedly, cytomegalovirus status was diagnosed with high sensitivity and specificity. The authors listed 164 TCR beta chains as cytomegalovirus-associated. Specific recognition of CMV antigens was confirmed in vitro for a few chains (all CMV-associated).

The V segment lost 5 bases and the J segment 4 bases; nucleotides outside the gene matches: 10. From germline, CDR1 is ENHRY and CDR2 SYGVKD. The CDR3 loop spans 18 amino acids. The table came from immunoSEQ multiplex PCR; TCRdb's copy has only in-frame clones and leaves some out. The data contain about 150,000 clones, approximately 86% of them singletons. J is TRBJ2-1 and V is TRBV10-3; 14 positions agree with TRBD2. Specimen: PBMCs. This TCR was sampled from a human donor in good health. CDR3 DNA sequence: TGTGCCATCAGTCAAAGACTAGCGGGAGGGCCTCCTTACAATGAGCAGTTCTTC. Translation: CAISQRLAGGPPYNEQFF.